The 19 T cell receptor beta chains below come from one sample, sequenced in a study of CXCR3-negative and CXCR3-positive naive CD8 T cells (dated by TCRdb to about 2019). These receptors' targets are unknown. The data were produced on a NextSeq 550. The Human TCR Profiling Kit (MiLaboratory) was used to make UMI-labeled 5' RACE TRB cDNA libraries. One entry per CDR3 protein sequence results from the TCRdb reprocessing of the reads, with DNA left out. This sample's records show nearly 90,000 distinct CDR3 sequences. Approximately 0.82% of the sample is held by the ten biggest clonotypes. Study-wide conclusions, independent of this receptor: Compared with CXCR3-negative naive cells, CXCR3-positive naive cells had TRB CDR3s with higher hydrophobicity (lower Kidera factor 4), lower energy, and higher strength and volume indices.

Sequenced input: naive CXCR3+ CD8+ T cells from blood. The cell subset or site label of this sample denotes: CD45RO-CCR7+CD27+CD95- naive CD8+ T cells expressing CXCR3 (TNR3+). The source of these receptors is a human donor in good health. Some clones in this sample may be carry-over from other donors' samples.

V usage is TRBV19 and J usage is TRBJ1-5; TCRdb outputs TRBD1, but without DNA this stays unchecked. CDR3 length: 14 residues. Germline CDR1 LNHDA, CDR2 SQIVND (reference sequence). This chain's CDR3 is CATTTGGSNQPQHF.

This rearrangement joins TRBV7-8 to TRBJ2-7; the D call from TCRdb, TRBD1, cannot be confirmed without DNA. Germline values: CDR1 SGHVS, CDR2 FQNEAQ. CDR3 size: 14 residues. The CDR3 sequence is CASSLGTGSNEQYF. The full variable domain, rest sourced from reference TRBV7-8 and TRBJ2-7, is GAGVSQSPRYKVAKRGQDVALRCDPISGHVSLFWYQQALGQGPEFLTYFQNEAQLDKSGLPSDRFFAERPEGSVSTLKIQRTQQEDSAVYLCASSLGTGSNEQYFGPGTRLTVT.

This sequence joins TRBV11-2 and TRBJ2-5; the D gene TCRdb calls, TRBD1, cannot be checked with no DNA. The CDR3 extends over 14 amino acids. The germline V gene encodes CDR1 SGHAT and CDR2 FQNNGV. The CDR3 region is CASSLGQLQETQYF.

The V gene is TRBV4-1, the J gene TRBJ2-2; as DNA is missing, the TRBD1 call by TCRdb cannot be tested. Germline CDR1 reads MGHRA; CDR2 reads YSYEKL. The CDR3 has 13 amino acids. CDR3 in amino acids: CASSTQGTGELFF.

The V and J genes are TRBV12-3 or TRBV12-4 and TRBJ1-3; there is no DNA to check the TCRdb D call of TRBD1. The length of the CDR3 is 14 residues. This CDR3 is CASTNGGIGNTIYF.

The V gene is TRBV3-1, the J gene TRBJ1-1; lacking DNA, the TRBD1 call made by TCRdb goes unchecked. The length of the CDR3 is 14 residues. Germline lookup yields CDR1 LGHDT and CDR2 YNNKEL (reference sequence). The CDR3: CASSQGTENTEAFF.

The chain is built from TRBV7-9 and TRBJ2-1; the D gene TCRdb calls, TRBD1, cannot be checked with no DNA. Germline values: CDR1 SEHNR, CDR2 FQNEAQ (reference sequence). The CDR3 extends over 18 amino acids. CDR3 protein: CASRRYTRDSRQNNEQFF. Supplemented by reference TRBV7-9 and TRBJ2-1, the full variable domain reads DTGVSQNPRHKITKRGQNVTFRCDPISEHNRLYWYRQTLGQGPEFLTYFQNEAQLEKSRLLSDRFSAERPKGSFSTLEIQRTEQGDSAMYLCASRRYTRDSRQNNEQFFGPGTRLTVL.

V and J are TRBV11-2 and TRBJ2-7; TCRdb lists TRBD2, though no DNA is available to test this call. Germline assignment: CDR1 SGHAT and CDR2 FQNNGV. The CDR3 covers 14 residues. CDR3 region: CACQRSGGALEQYF.

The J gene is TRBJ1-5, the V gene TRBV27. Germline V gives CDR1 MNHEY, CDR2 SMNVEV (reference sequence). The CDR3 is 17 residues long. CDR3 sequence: CASSLTQPDYSNQPQHF.

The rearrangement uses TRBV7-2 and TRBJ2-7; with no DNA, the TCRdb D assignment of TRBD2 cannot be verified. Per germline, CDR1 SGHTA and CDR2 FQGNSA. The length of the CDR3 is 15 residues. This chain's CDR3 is CASSQTSGTNYEQYF.

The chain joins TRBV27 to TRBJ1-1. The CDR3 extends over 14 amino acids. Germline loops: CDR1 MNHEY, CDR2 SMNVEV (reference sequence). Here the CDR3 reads CASSLPGPNTEAFF.

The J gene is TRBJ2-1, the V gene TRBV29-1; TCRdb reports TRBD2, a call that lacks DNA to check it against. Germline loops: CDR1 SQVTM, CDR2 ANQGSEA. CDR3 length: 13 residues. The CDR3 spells CSVEGPENYEQFF.

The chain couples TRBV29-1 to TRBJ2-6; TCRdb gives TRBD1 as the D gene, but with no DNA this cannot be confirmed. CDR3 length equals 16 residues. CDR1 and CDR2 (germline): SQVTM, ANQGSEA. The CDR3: CSVPDPFGNGANVLTF.

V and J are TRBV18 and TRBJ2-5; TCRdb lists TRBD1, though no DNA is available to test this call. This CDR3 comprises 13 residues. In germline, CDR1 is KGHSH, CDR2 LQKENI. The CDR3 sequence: CASSGGGAETQYF.

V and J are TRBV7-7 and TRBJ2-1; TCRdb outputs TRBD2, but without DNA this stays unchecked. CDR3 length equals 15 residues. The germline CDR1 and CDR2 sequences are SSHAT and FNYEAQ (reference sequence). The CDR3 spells CASSLYVGRGNEQFF.

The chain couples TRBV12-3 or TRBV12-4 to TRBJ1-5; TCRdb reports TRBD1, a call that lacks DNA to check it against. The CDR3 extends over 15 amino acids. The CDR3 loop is CASSTGTGDTQPQHF.

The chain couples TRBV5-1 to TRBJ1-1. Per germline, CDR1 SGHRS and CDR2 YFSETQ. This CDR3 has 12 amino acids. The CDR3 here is CASSGSNTEAFF.

The CDR3 reads CASSYPLAGGHNEQFF. The chain carries TRBV7-9 and TRBJ2-1; TCRdb selects TRBD2, and the lack of DNA leaves this call unchecked. Germline-derived CDR1 and CDR2 are SEHNR and FQNEAQ (reference sequence). CDR3 size: 16 residues.

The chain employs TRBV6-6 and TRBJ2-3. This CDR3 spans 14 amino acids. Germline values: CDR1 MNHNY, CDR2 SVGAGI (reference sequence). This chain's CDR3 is CASSQEIFTDTQYF.